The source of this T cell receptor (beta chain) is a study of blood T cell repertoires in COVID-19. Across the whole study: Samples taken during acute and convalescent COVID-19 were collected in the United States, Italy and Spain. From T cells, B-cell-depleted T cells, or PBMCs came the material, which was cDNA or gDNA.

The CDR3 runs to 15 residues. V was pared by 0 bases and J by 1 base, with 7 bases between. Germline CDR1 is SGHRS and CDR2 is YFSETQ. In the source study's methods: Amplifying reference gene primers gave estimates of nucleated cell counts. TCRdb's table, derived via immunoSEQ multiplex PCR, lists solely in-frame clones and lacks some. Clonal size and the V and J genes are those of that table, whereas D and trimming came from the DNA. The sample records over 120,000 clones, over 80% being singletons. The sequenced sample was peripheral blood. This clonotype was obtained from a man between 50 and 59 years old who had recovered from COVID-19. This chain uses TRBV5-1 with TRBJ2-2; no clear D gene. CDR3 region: CASSLVPGNTGELFF. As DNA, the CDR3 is TGCGCCAGCAGCTTGGTACCAGGGAACACCGGGGAGCTGTTTTTT.